The 17 T cell receptor beta chains below all came from one sample that was sequenced in a study of cytomegalovirus exposure and HLA in healthy donors. PCR primers comprised 60 Vbeta and 13 Jbeta primers. Here immunoSEQ multiplex PCR was the method, and the copy in TCRdb shows in-frame clones only, minus some. The sample has some 110,000 clones, 70% to 85% seen once. The sequenced material came from PBMCs. These receptor sequences come from a middle-aged woman in good health and CMV-seropositive.

Comments on this clone: The identical CDR3 is also encoded by other nucleotide sequences in the sample. The gene calls are TRBV19 and TRBJ2-7; maybe TRBD2 (5 bases). CDR1 LNHDA and CDR2 SQIVND come from the germline V gene (reference sequence). CDR3 length: 13 residues. V was trimmed by 6 bases and J by 2 bases, leaving 11 bases between them. The CDR3 spells CASSPRDTYEQYF. CDR3 DNA sequence: TGTGCCAGTAGCCCGAGGGATACCTACGAGCAGTACTTC.

This clone has a count of ten or more. V and J are TRBV7-2 and TRBJ1-2; 9 positions match TRBD1. V lost 0 bases, J lost 4 bases, and 3 bases stayed unmatched. From germline, CDR1 is SGHTA and CDR2 FQGNSA. The CDR3 sequence is 15 residues long. Written as DNA, the CDR3 is TGTGCCAGCAGCTTAGCGGGACAGGGAGCCTATGGCTACACCTTC. Its translation: CASSLAGQGAYGYTF.

This clone was seen only once. The rearrangement uses TRBV5-8 and TRBJ2-7; D is perhaps TRBD2 (5 bases). This CDR3 comprises 13 residues. V was trimmed by 9 bases and J by 1 base, leaving 14 bases between them. CDR1 is SGHTS, CDR2 YDEGEE, per germline. The CDR3, as DNA: TGTGCCATCCGCCCCCGGGAATCCTACGAGCAGTACTTC. This encodes CAIRPRESYEQYF.

The rearrangement links TRBV7-9 to TRBJ2-7; 9 bases align to TRBD1. CDR1 is SEHNR, CDR2 FQNEAQ, per germline (reference sequence). The CDR3 spans 14 residues. Trimming removed 8 bases from V and 2 bases from J; junction bases left unmatched: 7. This CDR3 is CASRRQGDPYEQYF. The CDR3 DNA is TGTGCCAGCCGTAGACAGGGGGACCCCTACGAGCAGTACTTC.

This chain links TRBV5-5 with TRBJ1-5; weak D call: TRBD1 (6 bases). The CDR3 runs 15 residues. Germline V gene lookup returns CDR1 SGHKS and CDR2 YYEKEE (reference sequence). V was trimmed by 1 base and J by 7 bases, leaving 15 bases between them. CDR3 in DNA: TGTGCCAGCAGCTTGATGGGGACACCCGGGCAGCCCCAGCATTTT. The encoded protein is CASSLMGTPGQPQHF.

This clone was found once. The chain combines TRBV4-1 with TRBJ2-7; the D is unclear. Trimming stripped 3 bases from V and 2 bases from J, with 8 bases between. The V gene's germline CDR1 is MGHRA and CDR2 YSYEKL. The CDR3 contains 13 residues. CDR3 DNA sequence: TGCGCCAGCAGCCACGACAAGACCTACGAGCAGTACTTC. Its translation: CASSHDKTYEQYF.

This clone was seen a few times. V usage is TRBV9 and J usage is TRBJ2-3; D unclear. Per the germline V gene, CDR1 is SGDLS and CDR2 is YYNGEE. V dropped 4 bases and J dropped 0 bases, with 3 bases sitting between them. This CDR3 is built from 12 residues. The CDR3 is CASSSSTDTQYF. CDR3 coding DNA: TGTGCCAGCAGCTCAAGCACAGATACGCAGTATTTT.

CDR3 region: CASSPFNEKLFF. CDR3 nucleotides: TGTGCCAGCAGTCCCTTTAATGAAAAACTGTTTTTT. V gene TRBV28 combines with J gene TRBJ1-4; D is unclear. The CDR3 extends over 12 amino acids. V was trimmed by 5 bases and J by 4 bases, leaving 5 bases between them. Per germline, CDR1 MDHEN and CDR2 SYDVKM.

This clone appeared a single time. J is TRBJ2-7 and V is TRBV7-9; D perhaps matches TRBD2 (5 bases). This CDR3 has 12 residues. CDR1 and CDR2 from the germline V gene are SEHNR and FQNEAQ (reference sequence). The CDR3 loop is CASSLDSFGVGV. The CDR3 coding sequence is TGTGCCAGCAGCTTAGACTCTTTCGGGGTTGGAGTC.

V and J are TRBV5-1 and TRBJ1-2; TRBD1 matches 9 bases. The J segment lost 0 bases and the V segment lost 5 bases, leaving 2 bases of the junction unmatched. CDR3 length equals 14 residues. Germline CDR1 SGHRS, CDR2 YFSETQ. The CDR3 region has the DNA TGCGCCAGCAGTGGACAGGGGACTAACTATGGCTACACCTTC. Its translation: CASSGQGTNYGYTF.

V and J are TRBV2 and TRBJ1-1; TRBD1 agrees at 9 bases. The V gene end was trimmed by 4 bases and the J gene end by 2 bases; junction bases not matched to a gene: 11. The CDR3 totals 17 residues. The germline gives CDR1 SNHLY, CDR2 FYNNEI. The DNA for the CDR3 is TGTGCCAGCAGTGGTCCCCAGGGACAGGGAAGAAACACTGAAGCTTTCTTT. Amino acids: CASSGPQGQGRNTEAFF.

The chain couples TRBV2 to TRBJ2-1; 8 positions agree with TRBD2. The V gene end was trimmed by 6 bases and the J gene end by 5 bases; junction bases not matched to a gene: 9. This CDR3 contains 15 residues. The germline V gene has CDR1 SNHLY and CDR2 FYNNEI. Written as DNA, the CDR3 is TGTGCCAGCAGCGTCCCAGCGGGAGCAAACAATGAGCAGTTCTTC. Its translation: CASSVPAGANNEQFF.

The chain couples TRBV30 to TRBJ2-7; D gene ambiguous. Per germline, CDR1 GTSNPN and CDR2 SVGIG (reference sequence). CDR3 size: 10 residues. Trimming took off 6 bases at V and 7 bases at J, with 10 bases between the two ends. CDR3 sequence: CACSNGEQYF. DNA of the CDR3: TGTGCCTGTTCTAACGGGGAGCAGTACTTC. Using reference TRBV30 and TRBJ2-7 for the parts outside the CDR3, the full variable domain is SQTIHQWPATLVQPVGSPLSLECTVEGTSNPNLYWYRQAAGRGLQLLFYSVGIGQISSEVPQNLSASRPQDRQFILSSKKLLLSDSGFYLCACSNGEQYFGPGTRLTVT.

The CDR3 loop reads CASTEGGRAGTGELFF. The CDR3 bases are TGTGCCAGCACCGAGGGGGGGAGGGCCGGCACCGGGGAGCTGTTTTTT. The V gene is TRBV5-4, the J gene TRBJ2-2; tentative D call: TRBD2 (7 bases). The CDR3 contains 16 residues. Trimming removed 6 bases from V and 4 bases from J, with 19 bases in between. The germline CDR1 and CDR2 sequences are SGHNT and YYREEE (reference sequence).

The CDR3, as DNA: TGTGCCTGGCGAAAGGGAGGCCAAGAGACCCAGTACTTC. Protein sequence: CAWRKGGQETQYF. The V and J genes are TRBV30 and TRBJ2-5; possibly TRBD2 for D (6 bases). Germline V gene sequence: CDR1 GTSNPN, CDR2 SVGIG (reference sequence). The length of the CDR3 is 13 residues. V lost 5 bases and J lost 1, with 11 bases in between.

In this sample, this clone turned up once. The CDR3 loop is CASRDSSGRAKDTQYF. In nucleotides, the CDR3 is TGTGCCAGCAGAGACTCTAGCGGGAGGGCCAAAGATACGCAGTATTTT. This sequence joins TRBV6-6 and TRBJ2-3, with TRBD2 matching 12 bases. With 6 bases clipped from V and 5 bases from J, the junction kept 9 bases outside the gene matches. This CDR3 contains 16 residues. Germline-derived CDR1 and CDR2 are MNHNY and SVGAGI (reference sequence).

This clone was counted a single time. This chain links TRBV2 with TRBJ2-5; the D gene is possibly TRBD1 (6 bases). This CDR3 spans 20 amino acids. The germline V gene encodes CDR1 SNHLY and CDR2 FYNNEI. The V end was cut by 2 bases, the J end by 5 bases, with 30 bases between. The CDR3 spells CASSEPSVMDSLLFVETQYF. In DNA, the CDR3 is TGTGCCAGCAGTGAACCATCTGTGATGGACAGTCTTCTTTTCGTTGAGACCCAGTACTTC.